This entry describes one TCR beta chain. The target antigen is unknown. Repertoires were sampled repeatedly during chemoradiotherapy. This record comes from a study of chemoradiotherapy in HPV16-positive cancers. The study's findings and limits: During treatment, candidate HPV-specific clones and E7-related motifs expanded in tumor. For HPV16-positive patients, expanding HPV-responsive T cells associated with longer recurrence-free survival. Functional assays defining HPV-specific T cells used only two HPV16-positive patients.

Measured with immunoSEQ multiplex PCR; TCRdb has only the in-frame clones, and not every one. The data show tens of thousands of clones, roughly 90% seen once. V dropped 0 bases and J dropped 5 bases, with 13 bases sitting between them. The CDR3 runs 15 residues. Germline V gives CDR1 MGHRA, CDR2 YSYEKL. This sample comprised blood, obtained from a patient who underwent chemoradiotherapy. This receptor was identified in a human donor with HPV-associated anogenital cancer. V gene TRBV4-1 combines with J gene TRBJ2-5; D is ambiguous. The CDR3 sequence is CASSQDTEGLETQYF. As DNA, the CDR3 is TGCGCCAGCAGCCAAGATACAGAAGGGCTCGAGACCCAGTACTTC.